Sequencing of this T cell receptor beta chain was carried out in a study of cytomegalovirus exposure and HLA in healthy donors. The V end was cut by 3 bases, the J end by 5 bases, with 5 bases between. Germline V gene lookup returns CDR1 SGDLS and CDR2 YYNGEE. The CDR3 contains 11 residues. A multiplex PCR was run with 60 Vbeta primers and 13 Jbeta primers. Authors' processing steps: Later work found 65 million to 85 million unique TCR beta chains, with 9.5 million to 11 million shared. The assay was immunoSEQ multiplex PCR, and TCRdb's table has in-frame clones only and misses some. V and J calls and clone size are given by that table; D and trimming were obtained from the DNA. This table holds 90,000 to 100,000 clones, about 76% found once.

The sequencing input was PBMCs. The receptor was derived from a woman between 35 and 50 years old in good health and CMV-seronegative. This chain connects TRBV9 to TRBJ2-5; D is perhaps TRBD1 (5 bases). The CDR3 loop reads CASSAGETQYF. Written as DNA, the CDR3 is TGTGCCAGCAGCGCAGGGGAGACCCAGTACTTC.